This T cell receptor beta chain stems from a study of CD8 T cells in Susac syndrome. This CDR3 has 13 amino acids. Germline V gene sequence: CDR1 SGHKS, CDR2 YYEKEE (reference sequence). The germline V and J ends were trimmed by 3 bases and 4 bases, with 8 bases remaining between them. Random-hexamer reverse transcription was applied to roughly 0.5 to 1 ug RNA. MiXCR was run by TCRdb on the immunoSEQ multiplex PCR reads, yielding one entry per CDR3 protein. Of hundreds of thousands of distinct CDR3 sequences listed, about 85% are singletons. V is TRBV5-5 and J is TRBJ1-3; D is unresolved. The sequencing input was CD8+ T cells from PBMCs. The receptor was isolated from a human donor with multiple sclerosis. CDR3 residues: CASSSDWGNTIYF. The CDR3 DNA is TGTGCCAGCAGCTCCGATTGGGGAAACACCATATATTTT.